A selection of T cell receptor beta chains follows, all from one sample in a study of molecular identifiers for immune sequencing clone quantification. TCRdb processed the PCR reads anew with MiXCR; each CDR3 protein has one entry. The sample lists just over 40,000 distinct CDR3 sequences, approximately 18% seen once, with roughly 7% in the top ten. Sequenced: naive CD8+ T cells from blood, with Jurkat cell RNA spiked in. The source of these receptors is a human donor in good health. Some libraries in this study had Jurkat cell RNA spiked in. Both conserved end residues are part of each CDR3. Fields, in order: V gene, D gene, J gene, CDR3 length, clone size, CDR3 protein, CDR3 DNA. The D gene is left open where the match is weak. Some rows mark clone size as missing; the rest say once, few, many or name a class of expanded clone.

v_call: TRBV5-6
d_call: NA
j_call: TRBJ2-2
cdr3_length: 12
clone_size: many
cdr3_aa: CASSFISGELFF
cdr3_nt: TGTGCCAGCAGCTTTATCTCTGGGGAGCTGTTTTTT

v_call: TRBV9
d_call: NA
j_call: TRBJ2-5
cdr3_length: 12
clone_size: NA
cdr3_aa: CASSVDGAPQYF
cdr3_nt: TGTGCCAGCAGCGTAGATGGAGCTCCCCAGTACTTC

v_call: TRBV20-1
d_call: TRBD1
j_call: TRBJ2-5
cdr3_length: 15
clone_size: many
cdr3_aa: CSAIDWGQGKETQYF
cdr3_nt: TGCAGTGCTATAGACTGGGGACAGGGAAAAGAGACCCAGTACTTC

v_call: TRBV3-1
d_call: NA
j_call: TRBJ1-2
cdr3_length: 13
clone_size: many
cdr3_aa: CASSRARSYGYTF
cdr3_nt: TGTGCCAGCAGTCGAGCCAGATCCTATGGCTACACCTTC

v_call: TRBV27
d_call: NA
j_call: TRBJ2-3
cdr3_length: 15
clone_size: many
cdr3_aa: CASSLIGERTDTQYF
cdr3_nt: TGTGCCAGCAGTTTAATAGGAGAGAGAACAGATACGCAGTATTTT

v_call: TRBV27
d_call: NA
j_call: TRBJ2-1
cdr3_length: 11
clone_size: many
cdr3_aa: CASSFGGEQFF
cdr3_nt: TGTGCCAGCAGTTTTGGTGGTGAGCAGTTCTTC

v_call: TRBV6-6
d_call: NA
j_call: TRBJ2-7
cdr3_length: 14
clone_size: NA
cdr3_aa: CASSYSEGIYEQYF
cdr3_nt: TGTGCCAGCAGTTACTCGGAGGGCATTTACGAGCAGTACTTC

v_call: TRBV9
d_call: NA
j_call: TRBJ2-7
cdr3_length: 14
clone_size: many
cdr3_aa: CASSESGMSYEQYF
cdr3_nt: TGTGCCAGCAGCGAGTCCGGGATGTCCTACGAGCAGTACTTC

v_call: TRBV29-1
d_call: NA
j_call: TRBJ2-3
cdr3_length: 15
clone_size: NA
cdr3_aa: CSVEPGFGVTDTQYF
cdr3_nt: TGCAGCGTTGAACCTGGCTTCGGGGTCACAGATACGCAGTATTTT

v_call: TRBV7-3
d_call: NA
j_call: TRBJ1-4
cdr3_length: 16
clone_size: NA
cdr3_aa: CASSLTGPERNEKLFF
cdr3_nt: TGTGCCAGCAGCTTAACGGGTCCGGAGAGGAATGAAAAACTGTTTTTT

v_call: TRBV7-6
d_call: NA
j_call: TRBJ1-5
cdr3_length: 14
clone_size: NA
cdr3_aa: CASSPGGANLPQHF
cdr3_nt: TGTGCCAGCAGCCCGGGGGGGGCGAATCTGCCCCAGCATTTT

v_call: TRBV10-2
d_call: NA
j_call: TRBJ2-7
cdr3_length: 18
clone_size: NA
cdr3_aa: CASSEPSATSPGPFEQYF
cdr3_nt: TGCGCCAGCAGTGAGCCTTCCGCCACGTCTCCTGGCCCTTTCGAGCAGTACTTC

v_call: TRBV28
d_call: TRBD2
j_call: TRBJ2-3
cdr3_length: 18
clone_size: once
cdr3_aa: CASSLILFVGRWKDTQYF
cdr3_nt: TGTGCCAGCAGTTTGATATTGTTTGTCGGGAGGTGGAAAGATACGCAGTATTTT

v_call: TRBV27
d_call: TRBD1
j_call: TRBJ2-7
cdr3_length: 14
clone_size: many
cdr3_aa: CASSSGTGGYEQYF
cdr3_nt: TGTGCCAGCAGTTCCGGGACAGGGGGGTACGAGCAGTACTTC

v_call: TRBV28
d_call: TRBD2
j_call: TRBJ2-7
cdr3_length: 16
clone_size: NA
cdr3_aa: CASSSGLAGGSYEQYF
cdr3_nt: TGTGCCAGCAGTTCCGGACTAGCGGGAGGGTCCTACGAGCAGTACTTC

v_call: TRBV6-5
d_call: NA
j_call: TRBJ2-7
cdr3_length: 13
clone_size: many
cdr3_aa: CASSYSHYGEQYF
cdr3_nt: TGTGCCAGCAGTTACTCGCACTACGGGGAGCAGTACTTC

v_call: TRBV4-2
d_call: NA
j_call: TRBJ2-7
cdr3_length: 16
clone_size: many
cdr3_aa: CASSQEQQGSLYEQYF
cdr3_nt: TGTGCCAGCAGCCAAGAACAACAGGGTTCGCTCTACGAGCAGTACTTC

v_call: TRBV12-3/TRBV12-4
d_call: TRBD2
j_call: TRBJ2-1
cdr3_length: 11
clone_size: many
cdr3_aa: CASRSAGGPHF
cdr3_nt: TGTGCCAGCAGGTCGGCGGGAGGACCTCATTTC

v_call: TRBV27
d_call: TRBD2
j_call: TRBJ2-7
cdr3_length: 14
clone_size: few
cdr3_aa: CASSYGGSGDEQYF
cdr3_nt: TGTGCCAGCAGTTACGGCGGGAGTGGAGACGAGCAGTACTTC

v_call: TRBV10-3
d_call: NA
j_call: TRBJ2-1
cdr3_length: 15
clone_size: many
cdr3_aa: CATLAGTYSYNEQFF
cdr3_nt: TGTGCCACCCTGGCCGGGACCTACTCCTACAATGAGCAGTTCTTC

v_call: TRBV3-1
d_call: TRBD1
j_call: TRBJ2-7
cdr3_length: 17
clone_size: many
cdr3_aa: CASSQDRTGTLSYEQYF
cdr3_nt: TGTGCCAGCAGCCAAGATAGGACAGGGACCCTCTCCTACGAGCAGTACTTC

v_call: TRBV27
d_call: TRBD2
j_call: TRBJ2-1
cdr3_length: 16
clone_size: many
cdr3_aa: CASLGHASGRYNEQFF
cdr3_nt: TGTGCCAGCTTAGGCCATGCGAGCGGGAGGTACAATGAGCAGTTCTTC

v_call: TRBV9
d_call: NA
j_call: TRBJ2-7
cdr3_length: 14
clone_size: NA
cdr3_aa: CASSVDQSSYEQYF
cdr3_nt: TGTGCCAGCAGCGTAGACCAGAGCTCCTACGAGCAGTACTTC

v_call: TRBV19
d_call: TRBD1
j_call: TRBJ2-3
cdr3_length: 13
clone_size: few
cdr3_aa: CASLDRVADTQYF
cdr3_nt: TGTGCCAGTCTCGACAGGGTGGCAGATACGCAGTATTTT

v_call: TRBV5-6
d_call: TRBD1
j_call: TRBJ2-7
cdr3_length: 16
clone_size: few
cdr3_aa: CASSVLPGTVIYEQYF
cdr3_nt: TGTGCCAGCAGCGTACTCCCCGGGACAGTAATTTACGAGCAGTACTTC

v_call: TRBV20-1
d_call: NA
j_call: TRBJ2-1
cdr3_length: 16
clone_size: many
cdr3_aa: CSARVGRIIRYNEQFF
cdr3_nt: TGCAGTGCTAGGGTGGGTAGGATCATTCGCTACAATGAGCAGTTCTTC

v_call: TRBV12-3/TRBV12-4
d_call: NA
j_call: TRBJ1-1
cdr3_length: 13
clone_size: many
cdr3_aa: CASSLVGNTEAFF
cdr3_nt: TGTGCCAGCAGTTTAGTAGGGAACACTGAAGCTTTCTTT

v_call: TRBV20-1
d_call: TRBD2
j_call: TRBJ2-7
cdr3_length: 12
clone_size: many
cdr3_aa: CSAPGLADEQYF
cdr3_nt: TGCAGTGCTCCGGGACTAGCGGACGAGCAGTACTTC

v_call: TRBV28
d_call: TRBD1
j_call: TRBJ2-5
cdr3_length: 14
clone_size: NA
cdr3_aa: CASRVTGGLETQYF
cdr3_nt: TGTGCCAGCAGGGTGACAGGGGGTTTGGAGACCCAGTACTTC

v_call: TRBV3-2
d_call: NA
j_call: TRBJ1-6
cdr3_length: 19
clone_size: many
cdr3_aa: CASSQRTRDGSSYNSPLHF
cdr3_nt: TGTGCCAGCAGCCAAAGAACCCGGGACGGGAGCTCCTATAATTCACCCCTCCACTTT